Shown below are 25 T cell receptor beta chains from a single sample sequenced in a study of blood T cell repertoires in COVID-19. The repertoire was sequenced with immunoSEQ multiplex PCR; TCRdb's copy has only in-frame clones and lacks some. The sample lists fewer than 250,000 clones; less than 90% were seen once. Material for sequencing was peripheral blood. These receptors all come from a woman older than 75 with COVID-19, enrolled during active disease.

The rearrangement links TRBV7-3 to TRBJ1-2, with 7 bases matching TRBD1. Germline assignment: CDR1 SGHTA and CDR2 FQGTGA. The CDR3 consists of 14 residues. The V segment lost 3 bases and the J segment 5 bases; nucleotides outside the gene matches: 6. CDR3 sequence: CASSFSGGVYGYTF. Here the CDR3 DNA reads TGTGCCAGCAGCTTTTCAGGGGGTGTTTATGGCTACACCTTC.

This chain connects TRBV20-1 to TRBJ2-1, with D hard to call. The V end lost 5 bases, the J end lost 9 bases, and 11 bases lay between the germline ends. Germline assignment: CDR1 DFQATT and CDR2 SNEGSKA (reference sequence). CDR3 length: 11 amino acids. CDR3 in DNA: TGCAGTGCTGGGCAGCTGGGTGAGCAGTTCTTC. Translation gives CSAGQLGEQFF.

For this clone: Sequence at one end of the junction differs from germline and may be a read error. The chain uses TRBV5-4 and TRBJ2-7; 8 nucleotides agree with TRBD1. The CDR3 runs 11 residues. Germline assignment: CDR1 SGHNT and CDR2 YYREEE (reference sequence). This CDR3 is CASSRDRSALF. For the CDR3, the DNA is TGTGCCAGCAGCCGGGACAGGTCGGCCCTCTTC.

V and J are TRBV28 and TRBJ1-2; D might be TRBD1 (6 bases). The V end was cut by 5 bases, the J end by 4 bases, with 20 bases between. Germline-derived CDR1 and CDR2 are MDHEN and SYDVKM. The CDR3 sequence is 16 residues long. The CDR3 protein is CASSPGLTGGSYGYTF. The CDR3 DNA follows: TGTGCCAGCAGTCCCGGTCTAACGGGGGGCAGCTATGGCTACACCTTC.

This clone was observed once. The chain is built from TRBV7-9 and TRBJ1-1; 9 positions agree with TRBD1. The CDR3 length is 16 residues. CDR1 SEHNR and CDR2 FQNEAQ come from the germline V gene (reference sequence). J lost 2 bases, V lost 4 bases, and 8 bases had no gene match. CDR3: CASSWATTGGNTEAFF. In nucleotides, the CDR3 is TGTGCCAGCAGCTGGGCGACAACAGGGGGCAACACTGAAGCTTTCTTT. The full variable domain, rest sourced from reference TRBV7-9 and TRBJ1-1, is DTGVSQNPRHKITKRGQNVTFRCDPISEHNRLYWYRQTLGQGPEFLTYFQNEAQLEKSRLLSDRFSAERPKGSFSTLEIQRTEQGDSAMYLCASSWATTGGNTEAFFGQGTRLTVV.

DNA for the CDR3: TGCGCCAGCAGCTTGGATGGAGCGGGGGGTAAAGAGACCCAGTACTTC. Its protein is CASSLDGAGGKETQYF. V gene TRBV5-1 combines with J gene TRBJ2-5, with 9 bases matching TRBD2. Germline lookup yields CDR1 SGHRS and CDR2 YFSETQ. The CDR3 covers 16 residues. J was trimmed by 3 bases and V by 0 bases; bases with no gene match: 6.

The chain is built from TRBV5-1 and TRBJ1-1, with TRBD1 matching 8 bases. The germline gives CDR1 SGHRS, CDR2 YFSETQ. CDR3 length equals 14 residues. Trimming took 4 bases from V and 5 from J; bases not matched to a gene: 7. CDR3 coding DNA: TGCGCCAGCAGCATCACAGGGGGGGAGACTGAAGCTTTCTTT. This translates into CASSITGGETEAFF.

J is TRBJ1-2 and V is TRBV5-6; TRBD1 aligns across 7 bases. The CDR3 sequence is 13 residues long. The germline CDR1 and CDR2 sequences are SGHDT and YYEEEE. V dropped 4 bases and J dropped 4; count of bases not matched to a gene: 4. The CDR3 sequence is CASSMGQIYGYTF. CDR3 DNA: TGTGCCAGCAGCATGGGACAGATCTATGGCTACACCTTC.

CDR3 protein: CASSMDSQVSYEQYF. CDR3 DNA sequence: TGTGCCAGTAGTATGGACAGCCAAGTCTCCTACGAGCAGTACTTC. V usage is TRBV19 and J usage is TRBJ2-7; TRBD1 might be the D (6 bases). The CDR3 consists of 15 residues. V was pared by 3 bases and J by 0 bases, with 12 bases between. From germline, CDR1 is LNHDA and CDR2 SQIVND (reference sequence).

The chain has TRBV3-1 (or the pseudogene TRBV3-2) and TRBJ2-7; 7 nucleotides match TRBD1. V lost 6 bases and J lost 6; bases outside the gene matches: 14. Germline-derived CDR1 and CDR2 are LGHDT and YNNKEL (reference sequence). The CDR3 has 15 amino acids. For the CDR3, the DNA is TGTGCCAGCAGGGGCGAATCAGGGGGTTATAGCGAGCAGTACTTC. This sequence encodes CASRGESGGYSEQYF.

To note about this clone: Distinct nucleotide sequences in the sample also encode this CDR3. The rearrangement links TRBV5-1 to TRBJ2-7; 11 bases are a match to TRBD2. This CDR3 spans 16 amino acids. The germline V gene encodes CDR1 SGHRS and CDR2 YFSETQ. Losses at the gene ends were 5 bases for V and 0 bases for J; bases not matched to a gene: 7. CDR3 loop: CASSPSGGSSSYEQYF. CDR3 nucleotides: TGCGCCAGCAGTCCTAGCGGGGGGTCGAGCTCCTACGAGCAGTACTTC.

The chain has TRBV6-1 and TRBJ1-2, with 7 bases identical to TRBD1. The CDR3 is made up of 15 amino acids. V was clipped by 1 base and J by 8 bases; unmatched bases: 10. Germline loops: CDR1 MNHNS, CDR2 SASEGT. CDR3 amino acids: CASSEGGGPRSGYTF. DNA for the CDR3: TGTGCCAGCAGTGAAGGAGGGGGCCCTCGGTCAGGCTACACCTTC.

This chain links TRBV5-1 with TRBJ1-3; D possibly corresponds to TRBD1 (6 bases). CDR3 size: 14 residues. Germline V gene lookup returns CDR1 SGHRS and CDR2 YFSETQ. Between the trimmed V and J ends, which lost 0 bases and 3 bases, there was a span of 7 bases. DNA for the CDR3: TGCGCCAGCAGCTTGGAACAGGGTGGAAACACCATATATTTT. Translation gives CASSLEQGGNTIYF.

The CDR3 is CASSLWTSGGREFF. In DNA form, the CDR3 reads TGTGCCAGCAGCCTCTGGACTAGCGGGGGGAGGGAGTTCTTC. This chain joins TRBV3-1 (or the pseudogene TRBV3-2) and TRBJ2-1; 14 bases are a match to TRBD2. The germline gives CDR1 LGHDT, CDR2 YNNKEL (reference sequence). Germline trimming cut 4 bases from V and 14 bases from J; bases unmatched to any gene: 7. The CDR3 sequence is 14 residues long.

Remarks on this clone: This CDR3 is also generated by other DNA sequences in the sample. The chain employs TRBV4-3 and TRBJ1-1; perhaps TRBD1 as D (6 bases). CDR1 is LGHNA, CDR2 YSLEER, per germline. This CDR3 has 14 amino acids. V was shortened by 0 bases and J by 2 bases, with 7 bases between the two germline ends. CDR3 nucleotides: TGCGCCAGCAGCCAAGATGGGGGCAACACTGAAGCTTTCTTT. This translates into CASSQDGGNTEAFF.

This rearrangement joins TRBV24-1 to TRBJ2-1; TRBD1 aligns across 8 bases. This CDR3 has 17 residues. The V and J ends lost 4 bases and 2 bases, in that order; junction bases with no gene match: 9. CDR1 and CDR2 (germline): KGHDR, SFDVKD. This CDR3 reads CATSEAARQGTYNEQFF. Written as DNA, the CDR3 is TGTGCCACCAGTGAAGCCGCGAGACAGGGGACCTACAATGAGCAGTTCTTC.

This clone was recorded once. The CDR3 nucleotides are TGTGCCAGCAGTTCGGGAAAAGAGACCCAGTACTTC. It translates to CASSSGKETQYF. The V gene is TRBV6-2 or TRBV6-3, the J gene TRBJ2-5; a possible D gene is TRBD2 (5 bases). The CDR3 is made up of 12 amino acids. Trimming stripped 4 bases from V and 3 bases from J, with 6 bases between. In germline, CDR1 is MNHEY, CDR2 SVGEGT.

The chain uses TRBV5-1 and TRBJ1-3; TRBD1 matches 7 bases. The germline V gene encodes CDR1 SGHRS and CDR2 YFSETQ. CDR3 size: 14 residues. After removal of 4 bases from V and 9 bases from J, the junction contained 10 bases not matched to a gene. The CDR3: CASSPGTAGVTIYF. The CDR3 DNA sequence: TGCGCCAGCAGCCCGGGGACAGCCGGCGTCACCATATATTTT.

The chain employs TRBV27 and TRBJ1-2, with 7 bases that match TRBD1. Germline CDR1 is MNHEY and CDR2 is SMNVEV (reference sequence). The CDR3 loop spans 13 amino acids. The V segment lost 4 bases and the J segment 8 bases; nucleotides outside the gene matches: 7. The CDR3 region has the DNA TGTGCCAGCAGTTCCGACAGGGTCTTGGGCTACACCTTC. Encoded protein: CASSSDRVLGYTF.

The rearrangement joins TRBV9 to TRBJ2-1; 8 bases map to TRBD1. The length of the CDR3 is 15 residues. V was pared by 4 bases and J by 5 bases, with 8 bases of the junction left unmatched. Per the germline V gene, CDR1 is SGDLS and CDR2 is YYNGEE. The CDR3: CASSQRTGPNNEQFF. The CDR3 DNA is TGTGCCAGCAGCCAAAGGACAGGGCCTAACAATGAGCAGTTCTTC.

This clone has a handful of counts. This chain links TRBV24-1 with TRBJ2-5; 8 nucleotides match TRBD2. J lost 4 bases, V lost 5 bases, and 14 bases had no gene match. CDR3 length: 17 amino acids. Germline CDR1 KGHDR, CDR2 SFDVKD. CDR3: CATSGSAGGAQRETQYF. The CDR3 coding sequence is TGTGCCACCAGTGGTTCAGCCGGGGGGGCCCAGCGAGAGACCCAGTACTTC.

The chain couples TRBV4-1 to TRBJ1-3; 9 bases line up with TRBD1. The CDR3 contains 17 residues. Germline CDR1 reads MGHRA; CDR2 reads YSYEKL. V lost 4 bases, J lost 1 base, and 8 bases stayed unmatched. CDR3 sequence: CASSLRDRVFSGNTIYF. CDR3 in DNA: TGCGCCAGCAGCCTAAGGGACAGGGTGTTTTCTGGAAACACCATATATTTT.

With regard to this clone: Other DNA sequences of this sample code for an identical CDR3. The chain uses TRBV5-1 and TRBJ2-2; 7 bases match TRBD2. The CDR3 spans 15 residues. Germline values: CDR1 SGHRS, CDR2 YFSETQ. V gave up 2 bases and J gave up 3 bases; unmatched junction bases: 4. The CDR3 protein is CASSLGGGDTGELFF. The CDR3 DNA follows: TGCGCCAGCAGCTTAGGCGGGGGAGACACCGGGGAGCTGTTTTTT.

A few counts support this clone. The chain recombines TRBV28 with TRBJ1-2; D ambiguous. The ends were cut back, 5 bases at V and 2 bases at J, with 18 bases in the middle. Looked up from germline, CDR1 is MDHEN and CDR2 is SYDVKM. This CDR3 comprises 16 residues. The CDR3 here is CASSRSSGPGNYGYTF. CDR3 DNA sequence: TGTGCCAGCAGTCGCTCCTCCGGGCCGGGAAACTATGGCTACACCTTC.

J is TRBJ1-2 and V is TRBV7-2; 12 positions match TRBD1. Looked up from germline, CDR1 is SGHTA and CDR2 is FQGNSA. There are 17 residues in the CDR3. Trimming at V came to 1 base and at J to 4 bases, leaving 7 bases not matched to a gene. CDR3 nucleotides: TGTGCCAGCAGCTTAGTAGGGACAGGGGGCTACAGCTATGGCTACACCTTC. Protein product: CASSLVGTGGYSYGYTF.